The clone carrying this T cell receptor beta chain appeared once. The CDR3 loop spans 14 amino acids. From germline, CDR1 is SGHVS and CDR2 FQNEAQ. Trimming removed 1 base at V and 0 bases at J, with 7 bases between. These data come from a study of control samples from healthy donors and cancer patients. TCRdb keeps only in-frame clones here, not all; method: immunoSEQ multiplex PCR. The sample yields approximately 20,000 clones, roughly 80% seen once. The rearrangement joins TRBV7-8 to TRBJ2-7; D not certain. This clonotype was obtained from a woman in her sixties or seventies with lung cancer. Sequenced sample: PBMCs. As DNA, the CDR3 is TGTGCCAGCAGCTTAGGGTGGAGCTCCTACGAGCAGTACTTC. This encodes CASSLGWSSYEQYF. Combining the CDR3 with reference TRBV7-8 and TRBJ2-7 gives the whole variable domain GAGVSQSPRYKVAKRGQDVALRCDPISGHVSLFWYQQALGQGPEFLTYFQNEAQLDKSGLPSDRFFAERPEGSVSTLKIQRTQQEDSAVYLCASSLGWSSYEQYFGPGTRLTVT.